A single sample gave rise to the 14 T cell receptor beta chains below, sequenced in a study of T cell responses to AZD1222 COVID-19 vaccine. Here immunoSEQ multiplex PCR was the method, and the copy in TCRdb shows in-frame clones only, minus some. Altogether over 120,000 clones are present, over 75% being singletons, with the ten largest covering approximately 5.4%. The starting material was peripheral blood, obtained 28 days after the second dose of the MenACWY control vaccine. These receptors were collected from an adult who received the MenACWY meningococcal vaccine as a control.

The chain has TRBV6-5 and TRBJ1-4; 7 positions agree with TRBD1. CDR1 and CDR2 from the germline V gene are MNHEY and SVGAGI. CDR3 length: 15 residues. The J segment lost 0 bases and the V segment lost 6 bases, leaving 4 bases of the junction unmatched. The CDR3 DNA sequence: TGTGCCAGCAGGAGGGACAGTGCAACTAATGAAAAACTGTTTTTT. This codes for CASRRDSATNEKLFF.

The chain recombines TRBV4-3 with TRBJ2-1, with TRBD2 as a possible D gene (7 bases). Trimming removed 6 bases from V and 2 bases from J, with 14 bases in between. Germline CDR1 LGHNA, CDR2 YSLEER. This CDR3 comprises 15 residues. The CDR3 region has the DNA TGCGCCAGCAGTCAGAGGGGGGGGACCTACAATGAGCAGTTCTTC. It is translated as CASSQRGGTYNEQFF.

This chain uses TRBV5-1 with TRBJ1-5; the D is unclear. The CDR3 totals 16 residues. V lost 4 bases and J 4 bases, leaving 18 bases between the germline ends. CDR1 is SGHRS and CDR2 is YFSETQ in the germline V gene. This chain's CDR3 is CASSPPQLGANQPQHF. As DNA, the CDR3 is TGCGCCAGCAGCCCCCCTCAATTGGGTGCGAATCAGCCCCAGCATTTT.

This CDR3 reads CASSLRDSNSPLHF. DNA for the CDR3: TGTGCCAGCAGCTTACGGGACAGCAATTCACCCCTCCACTTT. The chain carries TRBV7-2 and TRBJ1-6; 7 nucleotides match TRBD1. The CDR3 length is 14 residues. Looked up from germline, CDR1 is SGHTA and CDR2 is FQGNSA. V shed 2 bases and J 7 bases; nucleotides not matched to a gene: 2.

V usage is TRBV19 and J usage is TRBJ2-1; no clear D gene. V shed 6 bases and J shed 0 bases, with 15 bases lying between them. The CDR3 has 16 amino acids. The germline gives CDR1 LNHDA, CDR2 SQIVND (reference sequence). CDR3 residues: CASRPRSTYSYNEQFF. The CDR3 nucleotides read TGTGCCAGTAGGCCCCGGTCTACTTACTCCTACAATGAGCAGTTCTTC.

This clone appeared a few times. The chain is built from TRBV11-2 and TRBJ2-7; D is tentatively TRBD1 or TRBD2 (6 bases each). The germline CDR1 and CDR2 sequences are SGHAT and FQNNGV. With 7 bases removed from V and 6 bases from J, the gap between germline ends came to 16 bases. The CDR3 consists of 13 residues. CDR3 bases: TGTGCCAGCACCCGGGGGCCGTCTGGCGAGCAGTACTTC. As protein: CASTRGPSGEQYF.

The chain combines TRBV11-3 with TRBJ1-1; 9 bases are shared with TRBD1. This CDR3 is 14 amino acids long. Germline V gene data show CDR1 as SGHNT and CDR2 as YENEEA. After removal of 3 bases from V and 4 bases from J, the junction contained 3 bases not matched to a gene. Written as DNA, the CDR3 is TGTGCCAGCAGCTTGACAGGGGGGCGCACTGAAGCTTTCTTT. This sequence encodes CASSLTGGRTEAFF.

The chain is built from TRBV11-3 and TRBJ2-5; 7 nucleotides align to TRBD1. The CDR3 contains 13 residues. Losses at the gene ends were 6 bases for V and 5 bases for J; bases not matched to a gene: 6. Germline V lookup: CDR1 SGHNT, CDR2 YENEEA. The CDR3 protein is CASRRQGGETQYF. CDR3 DNA: TGTGCCAGCAGGAGACAGGGCGGGGAGACCCAGTACTTC. The full variable domain, in which reference TRBV11-3 and TRBJ2-5 provide the parts outside the CDR3, is EAGVVQSPRYKIIEKKQPVAFWCNPISGHNTLYWYLQNLGQGPELLIRYENEEAVDDSQLPKDRFSAERLKGVDSTLKIQPAELGDSAVYLCASRRQGGETQYFGPGTRLLVL.

The V and J genes are TRBV19 and TRBJ1-2; TRBD1 matches 7 bases. Germline loops: CDR1 LNHDA, CDR2 SQIVND (reference sequence). Trimming cost V 5 bases and J 2 bases; bases outside gene matches: 5. CDR3 length equals 14 residues. This CDR3 reads CASSVTGDNYGYTF. CDR3 nucleotides: TGTGCCAGTAGTGTTACAGGGGACAACTATGGCTACACCTTC.

The rearrangement links TRBV24-1 to TRBJ2-5, with D tentatively TRBD2 (7 bases). V gave up 1 base and J gave up 2 bases, with 13 bases separating them. Germline CDR1 and CDR2: KGHDR and SFDVKD. The CDR3 totals 16 residues. DNA for the CDR3: TGTGCCACCAGTGATTTTAAGGGGGGGGGACAAGAGACCCAGTACTTC. Protein product: CATSDFKGGGQETQYF.

This clone was seen at least ten times. This rearrangement joins TRBV30 to TRBJ2-5; TRBD2 aligns across 10 bases. Trimming removed 2 bases from V and 5 bases from J; junction bases left unmatched: 8. The CDR3 is made up of 15 amino acids. CDR1 is GTSNPN and CDR2 is SVGIG in the germline V gene (reference sequence). The chain's CDR3 is CAWSYGAGGQETQYF. The DNA for the CDR3 is TGTGCCTGGAGTTACGGAGCGGGGGGGCAGGAGACCCAGTACTTC.

This chain connects TRBV7-2 to TRBJ2-3; D might be TRBD2 (6 bases). CDR3 length: 18 amino acids. Germline CDR1 and CDR2: SGHTA and FQGNSA. V lost 0 bases and J lost 0, with 16 bases in between. CDR3 region: CASSLARGVSGSTDTQYF. The CDR3 DNA is TGTGCCAGCAGCTTAGCGCGAGGGGTGAGCGGGAGCACAGATACGCAGTATTTT.

As for this clone: The junction does not match germline at one end; this may be a read error. The chain employs TRBV28 and TRBJ1-4, with D unclear. The CDR3 has 12 amino acids. Germline CDR1 and CDR2: MDHEN and SYDVKM. CDR3: CASSPSGQNLFF. The CDR3, as DNA: TGTGCCAGCAGTCCCTCGGGCCAAAACCTGTTTTTT.

V gene TRBV2 combines with J gene TRBJ2-3; tentatively, D is TRBD2 (6 bases). The V and J ends lost 6 bases and 5 bases respectively, with 15 bases between them. Germline CDR1 and CDR2: SNHLY and FYNNEI. The CDR3 has 14 amino acids. CDR3 in DNA: TGTGCCAGCAGGAACGGGAGAGGAGGAGATACGCAGTATTTT. Protein: CASRNGRGGDTQYF.